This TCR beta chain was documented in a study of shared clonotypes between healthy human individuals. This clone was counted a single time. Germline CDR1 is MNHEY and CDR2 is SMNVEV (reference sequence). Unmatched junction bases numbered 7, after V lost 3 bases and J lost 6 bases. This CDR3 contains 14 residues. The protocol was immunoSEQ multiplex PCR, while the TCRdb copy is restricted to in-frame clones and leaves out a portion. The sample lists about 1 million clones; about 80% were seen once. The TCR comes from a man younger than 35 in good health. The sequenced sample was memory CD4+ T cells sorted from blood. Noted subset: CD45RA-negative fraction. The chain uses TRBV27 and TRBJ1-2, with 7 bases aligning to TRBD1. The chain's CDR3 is CASSFRDSLNGYTF. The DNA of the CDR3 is TGTGCCAGCAGTTTTCGGGACAGTCTGAATGGCTACACCTTC.